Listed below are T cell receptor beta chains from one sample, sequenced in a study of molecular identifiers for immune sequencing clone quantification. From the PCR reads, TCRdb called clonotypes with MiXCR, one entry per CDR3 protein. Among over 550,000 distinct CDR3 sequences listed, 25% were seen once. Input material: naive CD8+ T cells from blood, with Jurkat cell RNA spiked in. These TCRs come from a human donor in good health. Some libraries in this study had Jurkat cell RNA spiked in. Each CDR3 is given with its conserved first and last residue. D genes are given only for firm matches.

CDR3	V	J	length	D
CAGGQGAGTEAFF	TRBV5-6	TRBJ1-1	13	TRBD1
CSARDGSPRFTSTDTQYF	TRBV20-1	TRBJ2-3	18	.
CASSPTSGARYEQYF	TRBV7-2	TRBJ2-7	15	TRBD2
CASSLASQHTDTQYF	TRBV7-9	TRBJ2-3	15	.
CASSQRTVANTEAFF	TRBV4-1	TRBJ1-1	15	.
CTSTSTGELFF	TRBV6-2/TRBV6-3	TRBJ2-2	11	.
CASSTGSNTEAFF	TRBV5-1	TRBJ1-1	13	.
CVSSQTHLYNEQFF	TRBV4-1	TRBJ2-1	14	.
CASSLNTWTQYF	TRBV7-8	TRBJ2-5	12	.
CASSPTSGTSLYEQYF	TRBV27	TRBJ2-7	16	TRBD2
CAWSLPTGSTEAFF	TRBV30	TRBJ1-1	14	.
CSVGGGENTEAFF	TRBV29-1	TRBJ1-1	13	.
CASNRLAHNEQFF	TRBV27	TRBJ2-1	13	TRBD2
CASSLGVGLNYGQYF	TRBV5-1	TRBJ2-7	15	.
CVSSPAGVSPLHF	TRBV27	TRBJ1-6	13	.
CASGWTGSGANVLTF	TRBV4-1	TRBJ2-6	15	.
CASEDRLNTEAFF	TRBV12-3/TRBV12-4	TRBJ1-1	13	.
CASRLQGPTGTDTQYF	TRBV27	TRBJ2-3	16	.
CASISFALIPDRGYEQYF	TRBV12-3/TRBV12-4	TRBJ2-7	18	TRBD1
CASSQDLYQGSRGYEQYF	TRBV4-3	TRBJ2-7	18	.